These 9 T cell receptor beta chains were sequenced from one sample in a study of blood T cells in healthy people across ages. A J-beta primer mix and a sample-barcoded 5' primer were used in a second PCR of about 7 to 12 cycles. From the 5' RACE reads, TCRdb called clonotypes with MiXCR, one entry per CDR3 protein. The sample shows hundreds of thousands of distinct CDR3 sequences, 52% of them seen only once. Sequenced input: blood. The receptors shown here come from an elderly woman in good health.

This clonotype was counted a few times. V and J are TRBV12-3 or TRBV12-4 and TRBJ1-5; 10 bases match TRBD1. This CDR3 is built from 14 residues. V dropped 6 bases and J dropped 7; count of bases not matched to a gene: 6. The CDR3 region is CASRSSDRGQPQHF. In DNA, the CDR3 is TGTGCCAGCAGGTCCTCGGACAGGGGGCAGCCCCAGCATTTT.

This clonotype was detected only a few times. The chain recombines TRBV5-1 with TRBJ2-1; D possibly corresponds to TRBD1 (6 bases). Germline loops: CDR1 SGHRS, CDR2 YFSETQ. This CDR3 is built from 14 residues. The V gene lost 1 base and the J gene lost 10 bases, with 15 bases spanning the gap. In nucleotides, the CDR3 is TGCGCCAGCAGCTTGCGGGCGGGTCAGGGGGAGCAGTTCTTC. Amino acid sequence: CASSLRAGQGEQFF.

The gene calls are TRBV3-1 and TRBJ1-2; unclear D gene. V was clipped by 1 base and J by 0 bases, with 9 bases between them. Germline-derived CDR1 and CDR2 are LGHDT and YNNKEL (reference sequence). This CDR3 is 15 amino acids long. As DNA, the CDR3 is TGTGCCAGCAGCCAAGCAGCAGCCGCTAACTATGGCTACACCTTC. It encodes CASSQAAAANYGYTF.

The chain is built from TRBV6-5 and TRBJ1-6; D gene ambiguous. The CDR3 contains 14 residues. V shed 5 bases and J shed 5 bases, with 10 bases lying between them. CDR1 is MNHEY, CDR2 SVGAGI, per germline. CDR3 region: CASSDWQNNSPLHF. The CDR3 nucleotides are TGTGCCAGCAGTGACTGGCAGAATAATTCACCCCTCCACTTT.

The chain joins TRBV29-1 to TRBJ2-3; D is uncertain. Trimming stripped 6 bases from V and 7 bases from J, with 20 bases between. CDR3 length equals 14 residues. Germline values: CDR1 SQVTM, CDR2 ANQGSEA. DNA of the CDR3: TGCAGCGTGCACCTAGGTCATCCCGGTTATACGCAGTATTTT. Amino acid sequence: CSVHLGHPGYTQYF.

This clonotype showed up many times. The CDR3 sequence: CASSLTGDPSGKYNEQFF. DNA of the CDR3: TGTGCCAGCAGCTTAACTGGGGATCCTAGCGGGAAGTACAATGAGCAGTTCTTC. This chain connects TRBV7-3 to TRBJ2-1, with 9 positions matching TRBD2. The germline V gene has CDR1 SGHTA and CDR2 FQGTGA. The CDR3 runs 18 residues. Trimming removed 0 bases from V and 4 bases from J; junction bases left unmatched: 10.

V and J are TRBV4-3 and TRBJ1-2; D remains unclear. CDR1 and CDR2 (germline): LGHNA, YSLEER. The CDR3 has 14 residues. Between the trimmed V and J ends, which lost 3 bases and 4 bases, there was a span of 12 bases. Here the CDR3 reads CASSHSRAIYGYTF. The CDR3 region has the DNA TGCGCCAGCAGCCACTCCCGGGCTATCTATGGCTACACCTTC.

The chain carries TRBV24-1 and TRBJ2-5; TRBD2 matches at 11 bases. The CDR3 extends over 19 amino acids. Germline values: CDR1 KGHDR, CDR2 SFDVKD. After removal of 0 bases from V and 1 base from J, the junction contained 9 bases not matched to a gene. This chain's CDR3 is CATSDLKLAGDSIQETQYF. CDR3 nucleotide sequence: TGTGCCACCAGTGATTTGAAACTAGCGGGGGACTCAATCCAAGAGACCCAGTACTTC.

This clonotype was observed a few times. DNA of the CDR3: TGTGCCACCACCGGGACAAGGGTAATGCGTGAGCAGTTCTTC. Protein product: CATTGTRVMREQFF. The chain carries TRBV24-1 and TRBJ2-1; D possibly corresponds to TRBD1 (6 bases). This CDR3 spans 14 amino acids. V was shortened by 8 bases and J by 9 bases, with 19 bases between the two germline ends. Germline V gives CDR1 KGHDR, CDR2 SFDVKD.